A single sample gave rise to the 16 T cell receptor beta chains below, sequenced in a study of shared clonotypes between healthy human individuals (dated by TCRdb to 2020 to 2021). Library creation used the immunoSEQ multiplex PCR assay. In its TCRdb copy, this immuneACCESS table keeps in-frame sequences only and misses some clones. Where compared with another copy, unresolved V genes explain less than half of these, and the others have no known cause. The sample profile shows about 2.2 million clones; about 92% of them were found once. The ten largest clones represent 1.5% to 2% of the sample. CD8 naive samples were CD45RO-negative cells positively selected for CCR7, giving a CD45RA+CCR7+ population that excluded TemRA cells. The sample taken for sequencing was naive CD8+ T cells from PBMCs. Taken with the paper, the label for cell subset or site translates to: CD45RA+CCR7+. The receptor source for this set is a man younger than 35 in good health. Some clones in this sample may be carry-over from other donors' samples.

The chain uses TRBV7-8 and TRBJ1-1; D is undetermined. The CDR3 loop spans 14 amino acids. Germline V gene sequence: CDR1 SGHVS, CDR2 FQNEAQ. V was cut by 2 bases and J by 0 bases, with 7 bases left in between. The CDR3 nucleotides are TGTGCCAGCAGCTTACAGTTGTTGAACACTGAAGCTTTCTTT. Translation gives CASSLQLLNTEAFF.

The CDR3 protein is CASSQRQGANYNEQFF. DNA of the CDR3: TGTGCCAGCAGCCAAAGGCAGGGGGCCAACTACAATGAGCAGTTCTTC. The genes are TRBV7-8 and TRBJ2-1; TRBD1 matches 8 bases. Per the germline V gene, CDR1 is SGHVS and CDR2 is FQNEAQ. This CDR3 has 16 residues. V gave up 5 bases and J gave up 3 bases; unmatched junction bases: 9.

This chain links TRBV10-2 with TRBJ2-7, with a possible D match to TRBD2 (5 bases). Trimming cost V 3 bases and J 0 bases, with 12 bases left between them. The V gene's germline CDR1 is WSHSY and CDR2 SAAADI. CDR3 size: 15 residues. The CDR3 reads CASSDRLPTSYEQYF. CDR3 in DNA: TGCGCCAGCAGTGATAGACTACCAACCTCCTACGAGCAGTACTTC.

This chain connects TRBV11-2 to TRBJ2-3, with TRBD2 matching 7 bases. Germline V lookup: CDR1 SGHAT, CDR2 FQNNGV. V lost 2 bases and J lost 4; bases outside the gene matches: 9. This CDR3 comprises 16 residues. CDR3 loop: CASSLSGGGRADTQYF. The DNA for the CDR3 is TGTGCCAGCAGCTTATCTGGGGGAGGGCGTGCAGATACGCAGTATTTT.

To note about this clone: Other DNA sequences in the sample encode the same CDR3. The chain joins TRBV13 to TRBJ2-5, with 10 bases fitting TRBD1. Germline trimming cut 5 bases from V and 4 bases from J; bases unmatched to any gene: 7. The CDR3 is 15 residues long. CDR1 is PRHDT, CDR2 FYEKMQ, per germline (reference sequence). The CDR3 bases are TGTGCCAGCAGCCCACGGACAGGGGGTGTAGAGACCCAGTACTTC. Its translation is CASSPRTGGVETQYF.

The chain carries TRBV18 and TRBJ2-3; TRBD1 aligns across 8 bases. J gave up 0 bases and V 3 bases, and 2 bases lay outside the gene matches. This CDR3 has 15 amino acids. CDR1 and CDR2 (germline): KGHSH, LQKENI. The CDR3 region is CASSPDRGSTDTQYF. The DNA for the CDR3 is TGTGCCAGCTCACCCGACAGGGGTAGCACAGATACGCAGTATTTT.

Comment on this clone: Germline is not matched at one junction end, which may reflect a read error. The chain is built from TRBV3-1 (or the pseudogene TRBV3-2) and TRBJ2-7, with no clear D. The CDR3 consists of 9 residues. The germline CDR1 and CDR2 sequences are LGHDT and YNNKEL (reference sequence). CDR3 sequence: CASSHPKDF. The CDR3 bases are TGTGCCAGCAGCCATCCCAAAGACTTC.

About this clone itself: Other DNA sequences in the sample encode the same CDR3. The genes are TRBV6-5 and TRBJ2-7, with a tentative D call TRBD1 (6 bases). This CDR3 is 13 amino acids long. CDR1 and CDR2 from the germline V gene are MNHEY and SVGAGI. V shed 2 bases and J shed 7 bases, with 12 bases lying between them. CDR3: CASSYRGLGEQYF. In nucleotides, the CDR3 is TGTGCCAGCAGTTACAGGGGGTTGGGGGAGCAGTACTTC.

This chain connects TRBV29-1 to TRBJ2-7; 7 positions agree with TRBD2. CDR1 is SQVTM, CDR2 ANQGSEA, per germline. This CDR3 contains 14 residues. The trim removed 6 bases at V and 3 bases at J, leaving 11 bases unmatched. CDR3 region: CSVSGTINFYEQYF. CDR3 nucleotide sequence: TGCAGCGTAAGTGGGACTATAAACTTCTACGAGCAGTACTTC.

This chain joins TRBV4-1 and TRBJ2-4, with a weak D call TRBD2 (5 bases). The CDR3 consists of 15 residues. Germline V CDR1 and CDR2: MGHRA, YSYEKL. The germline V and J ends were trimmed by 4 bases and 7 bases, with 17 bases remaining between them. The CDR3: CASSLFKGGSNIQYF. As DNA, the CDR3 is TGCGCCAGCAGCCTCTTCAAGGGCGGGTCGAACATTCAGTACTTC.

The CDR3 DNA reads TGTGCCAGCAATACGGGAAACAATGAGCAGTTCTTC. Translation gives CASNTGNNEQFF. The chain links TRBV27 to TRBJ2-1; the D gene is possibly TRBD2 (5 bases). The V gene lost 7 bases and the J gene lost 5 bases, with 9 bases spanning the gap. CDR3 length: 12 amino acids. Germline V gene sequence: CDR1 MNHEY, CDR2 SMNVEV (reference sequence).

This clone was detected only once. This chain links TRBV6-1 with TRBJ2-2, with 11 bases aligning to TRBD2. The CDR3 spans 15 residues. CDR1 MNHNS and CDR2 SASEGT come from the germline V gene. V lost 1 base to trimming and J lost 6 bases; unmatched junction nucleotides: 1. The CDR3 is CASSEVSGRAGELFF. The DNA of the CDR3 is TGTGCCAGCAGTGAAGTTAGCGGGAGGGCCGGGGAGCTGTTTTTT.

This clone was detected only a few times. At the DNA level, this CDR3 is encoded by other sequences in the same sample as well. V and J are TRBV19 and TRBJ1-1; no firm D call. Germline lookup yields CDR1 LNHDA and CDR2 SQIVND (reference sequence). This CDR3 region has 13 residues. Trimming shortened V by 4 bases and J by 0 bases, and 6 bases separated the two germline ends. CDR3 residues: CASSSQMNTEAFF. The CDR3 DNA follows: TGTGCCAGTAGTAGCCAGATGAACACTGAAGCTTTCTTT.

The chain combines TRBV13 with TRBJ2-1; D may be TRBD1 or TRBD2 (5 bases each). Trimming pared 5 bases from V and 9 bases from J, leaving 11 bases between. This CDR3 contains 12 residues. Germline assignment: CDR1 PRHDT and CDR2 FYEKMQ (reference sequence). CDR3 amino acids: CASSRGASEQFF. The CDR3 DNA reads TGTGCCAGCAGCAGAGGGGCCAGTGAGCAGTTCTTC. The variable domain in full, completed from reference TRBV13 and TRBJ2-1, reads AAGVIQSPRHLIKEKRETATLKCYPIPRHDTVYWYQQGPGQDPQFLISFYEKMQSDKGSIPDRFSAQQFSDYHSELNMSSLELGDSALYFCASSRGASEQFFGPGTRLTVL.

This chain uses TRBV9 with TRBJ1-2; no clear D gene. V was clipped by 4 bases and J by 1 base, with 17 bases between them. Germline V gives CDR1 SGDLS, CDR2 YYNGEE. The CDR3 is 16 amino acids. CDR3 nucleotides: TGTGCCAGCAGCCCACGGTCGGGTGGGGATAACTATGGCTACACCTTC. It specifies CASSPRSGGDNYGYTF.

The CDR3 sequence is CASSLSGTYTGELFF. DNA of the CDR3: TGTGCCAGCAGTTTATCCGGCACATACACCGGGGAGCTGTTTTTT. The chain joins TRBV27 to TRBJ2-2; D is ambiguous. V lost 0 bases to trimming and J lost 3 bases, with 8 bases between them. Germline CDR1 reads MNHEY; CDR2 reads SMNVEV (reference sequence). The CDR3 spans 15 residues.